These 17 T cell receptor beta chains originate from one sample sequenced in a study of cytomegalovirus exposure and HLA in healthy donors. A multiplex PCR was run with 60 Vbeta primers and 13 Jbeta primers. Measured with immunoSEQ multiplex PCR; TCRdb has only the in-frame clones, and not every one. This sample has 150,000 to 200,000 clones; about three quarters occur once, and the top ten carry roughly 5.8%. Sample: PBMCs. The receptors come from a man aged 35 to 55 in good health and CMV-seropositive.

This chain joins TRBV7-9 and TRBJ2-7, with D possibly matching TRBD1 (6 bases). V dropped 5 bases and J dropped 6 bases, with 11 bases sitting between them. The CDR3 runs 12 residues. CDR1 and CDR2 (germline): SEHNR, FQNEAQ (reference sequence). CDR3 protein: CASSPDSPEQYF. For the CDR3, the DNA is TGTGCCAGCAGCCCGGACAGTCCCGAGCAGTACTTC.

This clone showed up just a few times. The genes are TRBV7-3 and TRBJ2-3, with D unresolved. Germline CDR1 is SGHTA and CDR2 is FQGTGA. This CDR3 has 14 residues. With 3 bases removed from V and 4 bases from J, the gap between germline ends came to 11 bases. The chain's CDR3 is CASSFGDPPDTQYF. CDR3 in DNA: TGTGCCAGCAGCTTTGGAGACCCTCCAGATACGCAGTATTTT.

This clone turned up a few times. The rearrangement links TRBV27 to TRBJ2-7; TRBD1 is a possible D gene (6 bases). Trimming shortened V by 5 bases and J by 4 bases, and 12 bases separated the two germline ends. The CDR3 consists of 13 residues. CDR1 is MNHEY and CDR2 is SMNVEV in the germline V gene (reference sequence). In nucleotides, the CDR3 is TGTGCCAGCAGTACGACAGACAGGTACGAGCAGTACTTC. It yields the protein CASSTTDRYEQYF.

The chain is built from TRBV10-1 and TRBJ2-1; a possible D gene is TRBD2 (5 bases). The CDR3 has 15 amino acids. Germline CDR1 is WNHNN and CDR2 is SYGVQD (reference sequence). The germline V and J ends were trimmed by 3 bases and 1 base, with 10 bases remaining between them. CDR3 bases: TGCGCCAGCAGTGAATTTCGGGGATCCTACAATGAGCAGTTCTTC. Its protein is CASSEFRGSYNEQFF.

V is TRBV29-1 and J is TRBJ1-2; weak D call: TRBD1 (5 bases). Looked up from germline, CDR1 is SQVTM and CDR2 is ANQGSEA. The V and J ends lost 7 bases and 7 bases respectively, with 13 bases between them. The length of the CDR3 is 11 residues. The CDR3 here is CSAGGEGGYTF. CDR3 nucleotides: TGCAGCGCCGGGGGGGAGGGTGGCTACACCTTC.

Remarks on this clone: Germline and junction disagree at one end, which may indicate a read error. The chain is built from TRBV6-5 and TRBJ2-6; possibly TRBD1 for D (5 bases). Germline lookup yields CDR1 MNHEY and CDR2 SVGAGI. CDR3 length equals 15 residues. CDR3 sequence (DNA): TGTGCCAGCAGTCAGGGAAGCTCTGGGGCCAACGGCCTGACTTTC. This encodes CASSQGSSGANGLTF.

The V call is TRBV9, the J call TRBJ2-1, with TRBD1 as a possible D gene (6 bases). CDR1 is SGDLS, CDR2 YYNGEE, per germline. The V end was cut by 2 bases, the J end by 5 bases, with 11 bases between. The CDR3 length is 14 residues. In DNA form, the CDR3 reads TGTGCCAGCAGCGTGGGGGCGACGAACAATGAGCAGTTCTTC. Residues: CASSVGATNNEQFF. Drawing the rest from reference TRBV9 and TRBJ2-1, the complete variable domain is DSGVTQTPKHLITATGQRVTLRCSPRSGDLSVYWYQQSLDQGLQFLIQYYNGEERAKGNILERFSAQQFPDLHSELNLSSLELGDSALYFCASSVGATNNEQFFGPGTRLTVL.

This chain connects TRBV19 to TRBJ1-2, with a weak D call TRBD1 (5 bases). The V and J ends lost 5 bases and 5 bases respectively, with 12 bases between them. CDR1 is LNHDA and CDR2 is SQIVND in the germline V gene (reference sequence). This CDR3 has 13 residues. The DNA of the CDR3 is TGTGCCAGTAGTTCGGGCGGACAATATGGCTACACCTTC. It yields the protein CASSSGGQYGYTF.

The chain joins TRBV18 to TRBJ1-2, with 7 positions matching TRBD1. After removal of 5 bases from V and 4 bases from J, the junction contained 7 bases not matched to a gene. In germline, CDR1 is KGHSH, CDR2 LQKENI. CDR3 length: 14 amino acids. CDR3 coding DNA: TGTGCCAGCTCAATCGACAGGGCGGGCTATGGCTACACCTTC. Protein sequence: CASSIDRAGYGYTF.

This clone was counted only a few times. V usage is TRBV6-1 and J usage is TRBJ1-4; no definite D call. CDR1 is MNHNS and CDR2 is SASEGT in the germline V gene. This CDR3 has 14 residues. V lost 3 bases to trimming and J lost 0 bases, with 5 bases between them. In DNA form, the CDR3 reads TGTGCCAGCAGTGAGAGGGCAACTAATGAAAAACTGTTTTTT. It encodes CASSERATNEKLFF.

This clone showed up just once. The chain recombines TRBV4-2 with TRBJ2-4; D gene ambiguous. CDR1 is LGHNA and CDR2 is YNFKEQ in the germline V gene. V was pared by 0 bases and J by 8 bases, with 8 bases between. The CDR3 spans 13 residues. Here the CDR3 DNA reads TGTGCCAGCAGCCAAGATAAAGAGGACATTCAGTACTTC. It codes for CASSQDKEDIQYF.

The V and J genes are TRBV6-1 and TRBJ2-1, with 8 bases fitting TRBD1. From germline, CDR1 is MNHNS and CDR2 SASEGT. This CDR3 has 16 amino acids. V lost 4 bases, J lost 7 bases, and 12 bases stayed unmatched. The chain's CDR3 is CASSGQTGQGMNEQFF. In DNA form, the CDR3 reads TGTGCCAGCAGTGGGCAGACTGGACAGGGTATGAATGAGCAGTTCTTC.

CDR3 sequence (DNA): TGTGCCAGTAGCCTATCAGGTAGCGCTGAAGCTTTCTTT. Translating gives CASSLSGSAEAFF. The V and J genes are TRBV19 and TRBJ1-1; D ambiguous. The CDR3 is 13 amino acids. CDR1 is LNHDA, CDR2 SQIVND, per germline (reference sequence). Trimming removed 6 bases from V and 6 bases from J, with 14 bases in between.

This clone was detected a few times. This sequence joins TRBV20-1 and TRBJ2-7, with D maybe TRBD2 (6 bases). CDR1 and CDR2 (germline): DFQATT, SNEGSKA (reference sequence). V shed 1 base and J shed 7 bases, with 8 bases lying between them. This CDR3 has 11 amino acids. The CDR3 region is CSARAGVEQYF. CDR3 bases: TGCAGTGCTAGAGCGGGAGTTGAGCAGTACTTC.

The CDR3 loop reads CASSLKGLRADTQYF. The CDR3, as DNA: TGTGCCAGCAGCTTAAAGGGACTCCGTGCGGATACGCAGTATTTT. The gene calls are TRBV7-9 and TRBJ2-3, with a possible D match to TRBD2 (6 bases). Trimming took 2 bases from V and 6 from J, leaving 15 bases between them. Per the germline V gene, CDR1 is SEHNR and CDR2 is FQNEAQ (reference sequence). The CDR3 extends over 15 amino acids.

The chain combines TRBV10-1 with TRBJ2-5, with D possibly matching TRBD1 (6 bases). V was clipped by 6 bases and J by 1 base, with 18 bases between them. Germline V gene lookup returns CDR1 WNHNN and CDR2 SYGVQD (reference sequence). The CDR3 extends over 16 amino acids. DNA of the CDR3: TGCGCCAGCAGGACCAGGGGTTATGCGTTCCAAGAGACCCAGTACTTC. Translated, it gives CASRTRGYAFQETQYF.

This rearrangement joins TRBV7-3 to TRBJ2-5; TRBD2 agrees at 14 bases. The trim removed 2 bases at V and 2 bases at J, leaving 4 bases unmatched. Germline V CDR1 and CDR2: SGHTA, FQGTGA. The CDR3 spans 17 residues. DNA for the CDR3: TGTGCCAGCAGCTTAGGGACTAGCGGGAGCGGTCAAGAGACCCAGTACTTC. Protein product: CASSLGTSGSGQETQYF.